The entry below describes one T cell receptor (beta chain). The V gene's germline CDR1 is MDHEN and CDR2 SYDVKM. The CDR3 loop spans 15 amino acids. V shed 0 bases and J shed 5 bases, with 14 bases lying between them. The record originates from a study of sequential checkpoint blockade in melanoma. Study background: Both treatment sequences were followed by maintenance nivolumab.

As to treatment: randomized to nivolumab then ipilimumab (arm A) or the reverse (arm B). DNA-damaging chemotherapy had not been given to any patient beforehand. Using immunoSEQ multiplex PCR, the repertoire was profiled, and TCRdb retains in-frame clones only, with some absent. The data contain about 10,000 clones, about 75% of them singletons. This sequence was found in a human donor with melanoma. Sample: CD8+ T cells sorted from blood (inferred from file names), taken from a patient given nivolumab and ipilimumab in sequence. The V call is TRBV28, the J call TRBJ2-7; D ambiguous. The CDR3 loop reads CASSLWGVETHEQYF. The CDR3 DNA follows: TGTGCCAGCAGTTTATGGGGCGTAGAGACGCACGAGCAGTACTTC. Full variable domain (rest looked up from reference TRBV28 and TRBJ2-7): DVKVTQSSRYLVKRTGEKVFLECVQDMDHENMFWYRQDPGLGLRLIYFSYDVKMKEKGDIPEGYSVSREKKERFSLILESASTNQTSMYLCASSLWGVETHEQYFGPGTRLTVT.